This T cell receptor (beta chain) was identified during a study of blood T cell repertoires in COVID-19. Study as a whole: There were acute and convalescent COVID-19 samples, and they came from the United States, Italy and Spain.

In the study's own analysis: Scientists estimated how many nucleated cells there were by amplifying reference gene primers. TCRdb's table, derived via immunoSEQ multiplex PCR, lists solely in-frame clones and lacks some. Clone size and the V and J calls come from that table; the DNA yielded D and trimming. This sample has 55,000 to 70,000 clones, with roughly 81% found just once. V shed 5 bases and J 4 bases; nucleotides not matched to a gene: 6. Germline V CDR1 and CDR2: LGHNA, YNFKEQ. The CDR3 has 14 residues. This chain links TRBV4-2 with TRBJ2-3; 7 bases line up with TRBD1. Sequenced material: peripheral blood. The receptor's source is a man older than 75 with acute or convalescent COVID-19. CDR3 amino acids: CASSRQGEPDTQYF. The CDR3 coding sequence is TGTGCCAGCAGCAGACAGGGAGAGCCAGATACGCAGTATTTT.